The rows below give T cell receptor beta chains drawn from one sample of a study of T cells after yellow fever vaccination. Using its own MiXCR run on the 5' RACE reads, TCRdb lists one record per CDR3 protein. The sample holds approximately 150,000 distinct CDR3 sequences, 5.5% to 8% seen once. Specimen: CD4+ T cells sorted from PBMCs, collected on the day of the first yellow fever vaccination. These TCRs come from a man aged 18 to 30 who received the YFV17D yellow fever vaccine. Each CDR3 is given with its conserved first and last residue. Fields, in order: D gene, clone size, J gene, V gene, CDR3 DNA, CDR3 protein. The D gene is left open where the match is weak. Expanded clones are given a class, and other clones once, few, many or no size at all.

-,many,TRBJ1-6,TRBV5-1,TGCGCCAGCAGCTTGGATGAAAACCCACCCCTCCACTTT,CASSLDENPPLHF
TRBD2,many,TRBJ2-7,TRBV6-2/TRBV6-3,TGTGCCAGCAGTTTCCGGGGGGTCGAATACGAGCAGTACTTC,CASSFRGVEYEQYF
-,few,TRBJ1-2,TRBV7-2,TGTGCCAGCAGCTTTGGCCCTTGGGGCTATGGCTACACCTTC,CASSFGPWGYGYTF
-,few,TRBJ1-2,TRBV10-3,TGTGCCATCAGTGATGGCTCCAGCCATGGCTACACCTTC,CAISDGSSHGYTF
TRBD1,few,TRBJ2-7,TRBV7-9,TGTGCCAGCAGCTTCTACTTTGCGACAGGGACCTACGAGCAGTACTTC,CASSFYFATGTYEQYF
-,many,TRBJ2-3,TRBV10-1,TGCGCCAGCAGTGATCCGACTAGCACAGATACGCAGTATTTT,CASSDPTSTDTQYF
-,few,TRBJ1-4,TRBV20-1,TGCAGTGCTAGAGATTATTTGAGGGACGAAAAACTGTTTTTT,CSARDYLRDEKLFF
TRBD2,few,TRBJ2-3,TRBV3-1,TGTGCCAGCAGCCACACTAGCGGAGGGGATACGCAGTATTTT,CASSHTSGGDTQYF
-,-,TRBJ2-3,TRBV6-5,TGTGCCAGCAGTTACTCGTATCAAGATACGCAGTATTTT,CASSYSYQDTQYF
-,many,TRBJ1-1,TRBV2,TGTGCCAGCCACAAGAACACTGAAGCTTTCTTT,CASHKNTEAFF
TRBD1,many,TRBJ1-2,TRBV5-6,TGTGCCAGCAGCGACTCAGGGGGCAACTGGTATGGCTACACCTTC,CASSDSGGNWYGYTF
TRBD1,once,TRBJ2-1,TRBV5-6,TGTGCCAGCAGCCCCTTGGACAGGGCAAGATACAATGAGCAGTTCTTC,CASSPLDRARYNEQFF
-,many,TRBJ1-4,TRBV5-1,TGCGCCAGCAGCTTGGAAGGACAGAAACTGTTTTTT,CASSLEGQKLFF
-,many,TRBJ2-3,TRBV5-1,TGCGCCAGCAGCCTGGACTCCTTATCAGATACGCAGTATTTT,CASSLDSLSDTQYF
TRBD1,many,TRBJ2-7,TRBV6-5,TGTGCCAGCAGTTACCGAGGACAGGGAAGGGAGCAGTACTTC,CASSYRGQGREQYF
TRBD2,few,TRBJ2-1,TRBV5-1,TGCGCCAGCAGCTTGTCCACTAGCGGGGGTTACAATGAGCAGTTCTTC,CASSLSTSGGYNEQFF
-,many,TRBJ2-5,TRBV5-1,TGCGCCAGCAGCTTGAACACAGGACCTGAAGAGACCCAGTACTTC,CASSLNTGPEETQYF
-,-,TRBJ2-1,TRBV4-1,TGCGCCAGCAGCCGGAGGCTAGTCACCAATGAGCAGTTCTTC,CASSRRLVTNEQFF
-,many,TRBJ1-1,TRBV12-3/TRBV12-4,TGTGCCAGCAGTTTAAGATCTCTCACTGAAGCTTTCTTT,CASSLRSLTEAFF
TRBD1,few,TRBJ2-1,TRBV9,TGTGCCAGCAGCCCCCGACAGGGGATTTACAATGAGCAGTTCTTC,CASSPRQGIYNEQFF
-,-,TRBJ2-1,TRBV5-1,TGCGCCAGCAGCTTAACAGTGGGGGCCTACAATGAGCAGTTCTTC,CASSLTVGAYNEQFF
-,-,TRBJ1-1,TRBV4-1,TGCGCCAGCAGCCTCAGGGACAACGGTAACACTGAAGCTTTCTTT,CASSLRDNGNTEAFF
-,few,TRBJ1-1,TRBV5-1,TGCGCCAGCAGAGTCGGGGCCACTGGGAAAGCTTTCTTT,CASRVGATGKAFF
-,-,TRBJ2-1,TRBV25-1,TGTGCCAGCAGTGATCCCGCAGGGTTCGGCTACAATGAGCAGTTCTTC,CASSDPAGFGYNEQFF
-,many,TRBJ2-2,TRBV19,TGTGCCAGTACCTCTGGGGGCAGGGAGAACACCGGGGAGCTGTTTTTT,CASTSGGRENTGELFF
-,many,TRBJ2-4,TRBV7-9,TGTGCCAGCAGCTTAGCGCTGATGCAGCCGAGGTACTTC,CASSLALMQPRYF
-,few,TRBJ2-5,TRBV3-1,TGTGCCAGCAGCCAAGTTGCTAGCAGGACCCAGTACTTC,CASSQVASRTQYF
-,many,TRBJ1-5,TRBV7-2,TGTGCCAGCAGCTCGCTAGGGCATCAGCCCCAGCATTTT,CASSSLGHQPQHF
-,few,TRBJ1-3,TRBV7-2,TGTGCCAGCAGCTTAGCTTTCCAGGGACCATCTGGAAACACCATATATTTT,CASSLAFQGPSGNTIYF
TRBD2,many,TRBJ2-1,TRBV7-3,TGTGCCAGCAGCTGGCGAGCGGGGGCCTCCTACAATGAGCAGTTCTTC,CASSWRAGASYNEQFF
TRBD1,-,TRBJ2-1,TRBV5-8,TGTGCCAGCATCAAACCCGTGGACAGGGGGTTTGGTGAGCAGTTCTTC,CASIKPVDRGFGEQFF
TRBD2,many,TRBJ2-2,TRBV20-1,TGCAGTGCTAGAGATCATCGCCTGGGAGGGACCGGGGAGCTGTTTTTT,CSARDHRLGGTGELFF
TRBD2,many,TRBJ2-3,TRBV28,TGTGCCAGCAGTTTATTTGGCGGGGGGGCCCCAGATACGCAGTATTTT,CASSLFGGGAPDTQYF
-,few,TRBJ1-3,TRBV19,TGTGCCAGTACCATCGGGAGCTCTGGAAACACCATATATTTT,CASTIGSSGNTIYF
TRBD2,-,TRBJ2-7,TRBV3-1,TGTGCCAGCAGCCAAGTCGGTCTAGCGGCCTACGAGCAGTACTTC,CASSQVGLAAYEQYF
-,many,TRBJ1-4,TRBV28,TGTGCCAGCAAATTCGGGGCCGCTTCCGAAAAACTGTTTTTT,CASKFGAASEKLFF
-,many,TRBJ1-2,TRBV6-5,TGTGCCAGCAGTCGTGGGGCAGACTATGGCTACACCTTC,CASSRGADYGYTF
-,many,TRBJ1-2,TRBV18,TGTGCCAGCTCGCCTATGGACGGCTATGGCTACACCTTC,CASSPMDGYGYTF
TRBD1,many,TRBJ1-4,TRBV5-1,TGCGCCAGCACTCGTGGGACAGGCGGTGAAAAACTGTTTTTT,CASTRGTGGEKLFF
-,-,TRBJ2-1,TRBV12-5,TGTGCTAGTGGGGTGGGCGGGACAGTTAACAATGAGCAGTTCTTC,CASGVGGTVNNEQFF
-,few,TRBJ2-5,TRBV6-2/TRBV6-3,TGTGCCAGCAGTTACGCTCACCCCGACTCGCCTTACCAAGAGACCCAGTACTTC,CASSYAHPDSPYQETQYF
-,many,TRBJ2-6,TRBV6-5,TGTGCCAGCACGGCGGGACAGCGTTTCTCTGGGGCCAACGTCCTGACTTTC,CASTAGQRFSGANVLTF
TRBD1,many,TRBJ2-1,TRBV5-6,TGTGCCAGCAGCTCCTCCGGGACAGCCTACAATGAGCAGTTCTTC,CASSSSGTAYNEQFF
-,-,TRBJ1-5,TRBV4-3,TGCGCCAGCAGCCAAGAAACAGGGAACCAGCCCCAGCATTTT,CASSQETGNQPQHF
-,many,TRBJ2-7,TRBV2,TGTGCCAGCAGTGAAGACGCGGCGAACCAGCAGTACTTC,CASSEDAANQQYF
TRBD1,-,TRBJ1-6,TRBV2,TGTGCCAGCAGTGATATCCCGGGACAGGTCGCACCCCTCCACTTT,CASSDIPGQVAPLHF
-,-,TRBJ1-3,TRBV20-1,TGCAGTGCTAGAGACCGCCATAGCTCTGGAAACACCATATATTTT,CSARDRHSSGNTIYF
-,-,TRBJ1-2,TRBV5-1,TGCGCCAGCAGCTTGAACCTGGGGTCACACTATGGCTACACCTTC,CASSLNLGSHYGYTF
TRBD2,many,TRBJ2-5,TRBV7-2,TGTGCCAGCAGCTTTGCCGCTACTAGCGGGGTCGATGAGACCCAGTACTTC,CASSFAATSGVDETQYF